This passage covers 9 T cell receptor beta chains from one sample sequenced in a study of blood T cells in healthy people across ages. The second PCR ran roughly 6 to 11 cycles with a sample-barcoded 5' primer and J-beta primers. Via MiXCR, TCRdb re-called the 5' RACE reads, giving one row per CDR3 protein. Seen here are 600,000 to 1,000,000 distinct CDR3 sequences, about three fifths observed once, and the top ten hold 20% to 25%. The specimen was blood. Receptor source: a man aged 25 to 40 in good health.

The chain recombines TRBV6-6 with TRBJ1-5; 7 nucleotides line up with TRBD1. V gave up 0 bases and J gave up 11 bases; unmatched junction bases: 16. Per germline, CDR1 MNHNY and CDR2 SVGAGI (reference sequence). The CDR3 is made up of 17 amino acids. CDR3 DNA sequence: TGTGCCAGCAGTTACTCGGAAGGTGTTGACAGGGAATCGACCCAGCATTTT. Protein: CASSYSEGVDRESTQHF.

The J gene is TRBJ2-1, the V gene TRBV6-2 or TRBV6-3; possible D gene TRBD1, 7 bases. Trimming took 7 bases from V and 6 from J, leaving 19 bases between them. The CDR3 covers 15 residues. The germline CDR1 and CDR2 sequences are MNHEY and SVGEGT. CDR3 bases: TGTGCCAGCACCAAAGGGGGCCGGGGGATCAATGAGCAGTTCTTC. It yields the protein CASTKGGRGINEQFF.

J is TRBJ2-1 and V is TRBV28; D might be TRBD2 (6 bases). The CDR3 runs 13 residues. The germline V gene encodes CDR1 MDHEN and CDR2 SYDVKM. The germline V and J ends were trimmed by 8 bases and 9 bases, with 17 bases remaining between them. CDR3 sequence reads: CASRRGSLPEQFF. In DNA form, the CDR3 reads TGTGCCAGCCGGCGGGGCAGTCTCCCTGAGCAGTTCTTC.

This rearrangement joins TRBV20-1 to TRBJ2-3; TRBD1 matches at 8 bases. The germline V gene encodes CDR1 DFQATT and CDR2 SNEGSKA (reference sequence). The CDR3 length is 15 residues. The junction had 7 bases not matched to a gene; V was cut back by 4 bases and J by 1 base. CDR3 sequence: CSAKRTGSGTDTQYF. The CDR3 DNA reads as TGCAGTGCTAAAAGGACAGGGTCCGGCACAGATACGCAGTATTTT.

This chain connects TRBV21-1 to TRBJ1-5; the tabulated D call, TRBD1, remains unverified against the DNA. TRBV21-1 is a documented pseudogene. This CDR3 comprises 17 residues. CDR3 nucleotide sequence: TGTGCCAGCAGCATACTGGGCCACAGGGGCGAGGTTCAGCCCCAGCATTTT. It encodes CASSILGHRGEVQPQHF.

This clonotype was picked up one time. In this CDR3 the conserved last residue, phenylalanine or tryptophan, is missing, so a read error is likely. V usage is TRBV5-1 and J usage is TRBJ2-7, with D maybe TRBD1 (6 bases). Germline CDR1 SGHRS, CDR2 YFSETQ. The germline V and J ends were trimmed by 1 base and 3 bases, with 17 bases remaining between them. CDR3 length equals 16 residues. CDR3 residues: CASSLTGQSPLYEQYI. The CDR3 region has the DNA TGCGCCAGCAGCTTGACAGGGCAATCGCCCCTCTACGAGCAGTACATC.

This clonotype was seen more than once but under ten times. The rearrangement links TRBV27 to TRBJ2-4; the D gene is possibly TRBD1 (6 bases). CDR1 is MNHEY, CDR2 SMNVEV, per germline (reference sequence). The ends were cut back, 4 bases at V and 0 bases at J, with 13 bases in the middle. The CDR3 sequence is 16 residues long. The CDR3 is CASSSRGIGAKNIQYF. The CDR3 DNA sequence: TGTGCCAGCAGTTCCAGGGGAATTGGAGCCAAAAACATTCAGTACTTC.

This chain uses TRBV20-1 with TRBJ1-1, with unresolved D. The CDR3 totals 13 residues. With 4 bases removed from V and 9 bases from J, the gap between germline ends came to 18 bases. The germline CDR1 and CDR2 sequences are DFQATT and SNEGSKA (reference sequence). CDR3 bases: TGCAGTGCTAACGTCCAAACCCTTCCACAAGCTTTCTTT. Encoded protein: CSANVQTLPQAFF.

The chain combines TRBV29-1 with TRBJ2-1, with D unresolved. There are 11 residues in the CDR3. Germline-derived CDR1 and CDR2 are SQVTM and ANQGSEA. Trimming removed 3 bases from V and 8 bases from J, with 8 bases in between. The CDR3: CSVEGFYEQFF. The CDR3 region has the DNA TGCAGCGTTGAGGGGTTTTATGAGCAGTTCTTC.